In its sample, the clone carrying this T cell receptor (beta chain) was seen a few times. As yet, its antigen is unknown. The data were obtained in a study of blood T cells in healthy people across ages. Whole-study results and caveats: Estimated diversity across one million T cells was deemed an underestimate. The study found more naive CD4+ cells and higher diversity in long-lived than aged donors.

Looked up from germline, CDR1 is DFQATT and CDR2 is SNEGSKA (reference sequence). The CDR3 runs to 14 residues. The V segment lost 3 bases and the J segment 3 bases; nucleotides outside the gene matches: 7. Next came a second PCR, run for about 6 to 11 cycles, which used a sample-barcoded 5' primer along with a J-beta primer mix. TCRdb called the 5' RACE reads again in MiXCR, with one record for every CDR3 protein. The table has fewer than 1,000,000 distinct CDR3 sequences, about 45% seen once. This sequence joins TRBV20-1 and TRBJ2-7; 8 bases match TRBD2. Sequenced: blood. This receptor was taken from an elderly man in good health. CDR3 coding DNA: TGCAGTGCTAGGGGTCTAGCGGGCCACTACGAGCAGTACTTC. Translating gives CSARGLAGHYEQYF.